This T cell receptor beta chain was captured in a study of cytomegalovirus exposure and HLA in healthy donors. A remark on this clone: What it recognizes is unknown.

The trim removed 3 bases at V and 4 bases at J, leaving 6 bases unmatched. There are 14 residues in the CDR3. Germline CDR1 and CDR2: ENHRY and SYGVKD. Study-level findings and limits: The study listed roughly 160 cytomegalovirus-associated TCR beta chains.

Both 60 Vbeta primers and 13 Jbeta primers went into the PCR. The table came from immunoSEQ multiplex PCR; TCRdb's copy has only in-frame clones and leaves some out. The sample consists of approximately 190,000 clones, over 65% of them appearing once. The clonotype was recovered from a woman aged 45-60 years in good health and CMV-seropositive. The chain carries TRBV10-3 and TRBJ2-7; TRBD1 aligns across 7 bases. The sample taken for sequencing was PBMCs. The CDR3 DNA reads TGTGCCATCAGTGAAACAGGGGCGGTATACGAGCAGTACTTC. It specifies CAISETGAVYEQYF.